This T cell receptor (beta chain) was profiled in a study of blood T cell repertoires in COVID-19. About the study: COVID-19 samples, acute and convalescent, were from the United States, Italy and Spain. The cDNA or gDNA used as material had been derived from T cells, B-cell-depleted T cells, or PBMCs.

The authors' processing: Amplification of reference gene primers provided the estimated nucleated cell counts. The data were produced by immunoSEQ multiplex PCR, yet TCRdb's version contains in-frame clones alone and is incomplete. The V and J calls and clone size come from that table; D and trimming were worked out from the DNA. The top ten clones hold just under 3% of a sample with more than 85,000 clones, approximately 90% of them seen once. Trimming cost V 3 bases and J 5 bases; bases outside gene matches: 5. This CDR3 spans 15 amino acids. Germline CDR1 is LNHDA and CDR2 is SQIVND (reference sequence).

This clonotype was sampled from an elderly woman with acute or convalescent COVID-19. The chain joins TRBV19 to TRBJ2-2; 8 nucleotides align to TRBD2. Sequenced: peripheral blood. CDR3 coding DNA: TGTGCCAGTAGTATGGCGGGGGGCCGGACCGGGGAGCTGTTTTTT. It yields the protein CASSMAGGRTGELFF.